This T cell receptor beta chain was identified during a study of T-cell reconstitution after alpha-beta-depleted transplantation in children (dated by TCRdb to about 2016). For context, the study as a whole: T-cell immune reconstitution after TCRalphabeta/CD19-depleted allogeneic hematopoietic cell transplantation in children was quantitatively tracked in the study by means of TCR repertoire profiling.

According to the germline V gene, CDR1 reads MNHEY and CDR2 reads SVGAGI. Trimming removed 4 bases from V and 5 bases from J; the gene matches leave 6 bases unexplained. The CDR3 runs 14 amino acids, cysteine and phenylalanine included. Kept here is only the CDR3 DNA, which spans 42 bases and is read in frame from base 1. The treatment or condition label, as the study defines it: allogeneic hematopoietic cell transplantation with graft depleted of TCRalphabeta T cells and CD19 B cells. The children who served as transplant recipients had been given grafts of TCRalphabeta/CD19-depleted allogeneic hematopoietic cells. The library was generated by PCR. Sequenced using an Illumina HiSeq 2500. Molecular barcoding was employed in the preparation of TCR libraries, with unique molecular identifiers being used to normalize TCRbeta repertoire quantification. TCRdb reanalyzed the raw reads on its own, using fastp at Q25 for trimming and MiXCR for clone calling, and kept in-frame beta chains. For every CDR3 protein sequence, its rows merge into one entry that carries the most common genes and DNA. A total of about 980,000 distinct CDR3 sequences appear in this sample, about 30% of them only once. Under 30% of the sample goes to the ten largest clones.

This clonotype was picked up many times. The antigen it recognizes is unknown. There are no base qualities to consult, and no much larger clone falls within one base. Paper-wide results and their limitations: Hyperexpanded clone frequencies declined over subsequent months; after one year, T-cell counts and TCRbeta diversity were mostly attributed to newly produced T cells. Apparently early alphabetaT-cell count recovery about two months after transplant reportedly relied on only several hundred rapidly expanded clones derived from non-depleted graft cells. In some patients, the high TCRbeta diversity seen at day 60 was put down to recipient T cells and intrathymic progenitors that had survived conditioning.

The receptor was derived from a boy under three years old who had a stem cell transplant for SCID, so the T cells may come from the graft donor. The sequencing here drew on PBMCs, mostly from graft donor cells, taken 360 days after TCRalphabeta/CD19-depleted stem cell transplant. This chain is built from TRBV6-5 and TRBJ1-1; 8 central bases correspond to TRBD1. The DNA is TGTGCCAGCAGTTCCCGGGACAGGAGGACTGAAGCTTTCTTT. Its product reads: CASSSRDRRTEAFF.